This T cell receptor (beta chain) was retrieved from a study of CD8 T cells in Susac syndrome. The V gene lost 0 bases and the J gene lost 0 bases, with 8 bases spanning the gap. In germline, CDR1 is MNHEY, CDR2 SMNVEV (reference sequence). The CDR3 runs to 15 residues. CD8+ and CD4+ blood T cells underwent TCR beta sequencing. TEMRA cells were enriched by FACS, while CD8+ and CD4+ T cells were obtained through a negative isolation that was performed magnetically. Reverse transcription of about 0.45 to 1 ug RNA used random hexamers. TCR beta CDR3 was amplified by immunoSEQ multiplex PCR. This amplification extended across 54 Vbeta and 13 Jbeta segments. TCRdb itself ran the immunoSEQ multiplex PCR reads through MiXCR, one entry per CDR3 protein. The sample has under 550,000 distinct CDR3 sequences, approximately 89% seen once. This clonotype has a handful of counts. Antigen unknown. Study-level results: The TCR sequencing and HLA analysis in the study involved a relatively small number of individuals, as the study acknowledged.

Sequencing used CD8+ T cells from PBMCs. V gene TRBV27 combines with J gene TRBJ1-1; weak D call: TRBD1 (6 bases). The origin of this receptor is a human donor with multiple sclerosis. The CDR3 DNA is TGTGCCAGCAGTTTATCAGGGGGGATGAACACTGAAGCTTTCTTT. Protein sequence: CASSLSGGMNTEAFF.